The clone carrying this T cell receptor (beta chain) has only one observation. Its antigen is not identified. V was shortened by 6 bases and J by 1 base, with 21 bases between the two germline ends. Germline CDR1 reads LGHNA; CDR2 reads YNFKEQ. The CDR3 has 17 amino acids. Template material for amplifying TCR beta CDR3 regions consisted of RNA transcripts. Researchers ran a first-round RT-PCR on the TCR CDR3 using the HTBI primer set. TCRdb fed the multiplex PCR reads into MiXCR, producing one record per CDR3 protein. The sample includes nearly 750,000 distinct CDR3 sequences, roughly a third of them seen just once. The data were obtained in a study of T cells in Graves' hyperthyroidism and ophthalmopathy. Points from the study as a whole: In the blood, most expanded thyroid clonotypes above 0.001 appeared as well. Ophthalmopathy was separated from stable hyperthyroidism by a 13 V-J model. Ophthalmopathy was identified by the model a median around 6.9 months ahead of onset.

Newly diagnosed patients aged 18 to 65 had hyperthyroidism of under 2 months' duration. The gene calls are TRBV4-2 and TRBJ1-1, with D maybe TRBD1 (5 bases). Material: blood. The receptor was derived from a woman between 40 and 55 years old with Graves' hyperthyroidism. The CDR3 DNA reads TGTGCCAGCAGTTCCCCTTCCGGGACGGAGAAGAACACTGAAGCTTTCTTT. It encodes CASSSPSGTEKNTEAFF.